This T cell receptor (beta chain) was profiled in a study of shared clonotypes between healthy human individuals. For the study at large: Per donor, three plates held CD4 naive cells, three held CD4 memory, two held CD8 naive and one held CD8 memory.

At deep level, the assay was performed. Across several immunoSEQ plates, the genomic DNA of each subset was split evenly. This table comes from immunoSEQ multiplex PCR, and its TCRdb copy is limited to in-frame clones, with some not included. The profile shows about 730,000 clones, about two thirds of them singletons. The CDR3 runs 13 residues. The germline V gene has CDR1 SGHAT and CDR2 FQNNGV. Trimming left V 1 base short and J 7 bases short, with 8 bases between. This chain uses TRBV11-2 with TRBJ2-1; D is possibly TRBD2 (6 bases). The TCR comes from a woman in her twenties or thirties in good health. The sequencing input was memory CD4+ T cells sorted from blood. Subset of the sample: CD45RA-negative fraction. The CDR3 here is CASSLAGTNEQFF. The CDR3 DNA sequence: TGTGCCAGCAGCTTAGCCGGGACTAATGAGCAGTTCTTC. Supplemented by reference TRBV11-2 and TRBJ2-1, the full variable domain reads EAGVAQSPRYKIIEKRQSVAFWCNPISGHATLYWYQQILGQGPKLLIQFQNNGVVDDSQLPKDRFSAERLKGVDSTLKIQPAKLEDSAVYLCASSLAGTNEQFFGPGTRLTVL.